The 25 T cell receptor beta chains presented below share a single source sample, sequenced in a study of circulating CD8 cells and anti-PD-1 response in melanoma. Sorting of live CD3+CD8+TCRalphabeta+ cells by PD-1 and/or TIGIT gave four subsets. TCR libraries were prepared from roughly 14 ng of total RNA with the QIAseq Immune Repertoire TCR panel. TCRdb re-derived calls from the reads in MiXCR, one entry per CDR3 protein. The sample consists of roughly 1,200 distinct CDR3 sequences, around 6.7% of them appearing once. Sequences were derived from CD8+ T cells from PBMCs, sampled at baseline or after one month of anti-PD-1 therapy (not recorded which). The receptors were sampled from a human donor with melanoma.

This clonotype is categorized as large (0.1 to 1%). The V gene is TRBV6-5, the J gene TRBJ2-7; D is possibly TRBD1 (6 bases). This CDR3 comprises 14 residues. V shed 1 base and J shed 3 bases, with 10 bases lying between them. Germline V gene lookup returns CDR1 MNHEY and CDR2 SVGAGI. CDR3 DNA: TGTGCCAGCAGTTACTACCAGGACAGCTACGAGCAGTACTTC. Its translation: CASSYYQDSYEQYF.

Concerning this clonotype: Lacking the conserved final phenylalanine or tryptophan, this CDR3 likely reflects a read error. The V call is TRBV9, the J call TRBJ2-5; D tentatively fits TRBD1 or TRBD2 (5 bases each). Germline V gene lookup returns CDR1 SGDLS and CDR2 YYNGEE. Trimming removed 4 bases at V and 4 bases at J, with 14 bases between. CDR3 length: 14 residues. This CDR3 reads CASSSRDAPETQYY. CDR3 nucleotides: TGTGCCAGCAGCTCCCGGGACGCCCCAGAGACCCAGTACTAC.

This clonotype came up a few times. The CDR3 loop reads CASSFKGFWTEAFF. The CDR3 DNA is TGTGCCAGCAGTTTCAAGGGGTTTTGGACTGAAGCTTTCTTT. The chain couples TRBV12-3 or TRBV12-4 to TRBJ1-1, with D possibly TRBD1 on 5 matching bases. Trimming left V 3 bases short and J 5 bases short, with 13 bases between. The CDR3 runs 14 residues.

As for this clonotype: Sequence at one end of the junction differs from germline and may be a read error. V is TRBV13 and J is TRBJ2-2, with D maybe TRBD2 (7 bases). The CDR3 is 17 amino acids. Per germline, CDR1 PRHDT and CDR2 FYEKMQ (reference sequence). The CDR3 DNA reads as TGTGCCAGCAGCTTAGGCCGGGGGGCGTCGAACACCGGAGAGCTGTTTTTT. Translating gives CASSLGRGASNTGELFF. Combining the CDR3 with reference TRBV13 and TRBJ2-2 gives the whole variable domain AAGVIQSPRHLIKEKRETATLKCYPIPRHDTVYWYQQGPGQDPQFLISFYEKMQSDKGSIPDRFSAQQFSDYHSELNMSSLELGDSALYFCASSLGRGASNTGELFFGEGSRLTVL.

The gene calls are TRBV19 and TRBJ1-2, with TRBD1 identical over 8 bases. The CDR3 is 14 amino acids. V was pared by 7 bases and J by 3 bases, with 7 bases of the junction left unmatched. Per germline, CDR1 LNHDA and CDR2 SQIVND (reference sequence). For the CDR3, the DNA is TGTGCCAGTATCCCGACAGGGGAGGACTATGGCTACACCTTC. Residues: CASIPTGEDYGYTF.

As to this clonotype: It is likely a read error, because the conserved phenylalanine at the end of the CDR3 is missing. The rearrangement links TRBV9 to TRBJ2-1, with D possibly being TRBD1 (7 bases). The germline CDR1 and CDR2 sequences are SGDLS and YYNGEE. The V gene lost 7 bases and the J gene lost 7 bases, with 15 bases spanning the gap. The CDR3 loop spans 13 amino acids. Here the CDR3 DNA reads TGTGCCAGCCGCGGGACAGCAGGAAATGAGCAGTTCCTC. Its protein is CASRGTAGNEQFL.

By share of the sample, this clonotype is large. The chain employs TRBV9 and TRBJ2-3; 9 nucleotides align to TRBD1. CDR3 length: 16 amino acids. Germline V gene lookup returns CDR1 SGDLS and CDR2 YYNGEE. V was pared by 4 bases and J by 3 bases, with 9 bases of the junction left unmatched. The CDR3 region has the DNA TGTGCCAGCAGCTTGTCCGGGACAGGGATTACAGATACGCAGTATTTT. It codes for CASSLSGTGITDTQYF.

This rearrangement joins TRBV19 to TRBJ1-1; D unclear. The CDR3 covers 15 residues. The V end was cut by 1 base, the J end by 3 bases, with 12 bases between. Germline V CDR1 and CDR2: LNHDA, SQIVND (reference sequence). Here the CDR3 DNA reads TGTGCCAGTAGTATAGGTGAGGGCCTAGACACTGAAGCTTTCTTT. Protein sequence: CASSIGEGLDTEAFF.

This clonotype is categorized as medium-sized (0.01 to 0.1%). CDR3 in DNA: TGTGCCAGCAGTTTAGGGCGCTTCTACGAGCAGTACTTC. Translation gives CASSLGRFYEQYF. V and J are TRBV27 and TRBJ2-7; D unresolved. This CDR3 region has 13 residues. Germline CDR1 is MNHEY and CDR2 is SMNVEV (reference sequence). V lost 2 bases and J lost 3, with 8 bases in between.

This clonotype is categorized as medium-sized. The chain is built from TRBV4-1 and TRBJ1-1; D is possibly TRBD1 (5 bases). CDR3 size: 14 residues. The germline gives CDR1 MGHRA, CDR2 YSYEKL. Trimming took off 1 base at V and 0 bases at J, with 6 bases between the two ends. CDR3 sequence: CASSQGGMNTEAFF. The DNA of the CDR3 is TGCGCCAGCAGCCAAGGGGGGATGAACACTGAAGCTTTCTTT.

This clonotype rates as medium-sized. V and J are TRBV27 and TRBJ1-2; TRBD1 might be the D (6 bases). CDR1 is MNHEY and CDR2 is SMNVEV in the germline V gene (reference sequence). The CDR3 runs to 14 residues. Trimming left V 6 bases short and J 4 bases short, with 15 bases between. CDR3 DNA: TGTGCCAGCAGCGAGGGGGGGCAAAGCTATGGCTACACCTTC. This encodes CASSEGGQSYGYTF.

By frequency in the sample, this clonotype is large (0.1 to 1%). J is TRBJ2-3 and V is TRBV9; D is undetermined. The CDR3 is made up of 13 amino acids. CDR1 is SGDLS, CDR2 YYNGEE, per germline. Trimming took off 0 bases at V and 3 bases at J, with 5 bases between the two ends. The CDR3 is CASSVGETDTQYF. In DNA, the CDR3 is TGTGCCAGCAGCGTAGGTGAGACAGATACGCAGTATTTT.

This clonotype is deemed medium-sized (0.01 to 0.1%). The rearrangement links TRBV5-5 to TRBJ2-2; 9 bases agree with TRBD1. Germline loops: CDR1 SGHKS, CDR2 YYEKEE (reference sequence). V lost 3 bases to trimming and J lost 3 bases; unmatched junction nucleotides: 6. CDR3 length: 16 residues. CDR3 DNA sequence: TGTGCCAGCAGCTCTCCACAGGGGGCAGACACCGGGGAGCTGTTTTTT. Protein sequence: CASSSPQGADTGELFF.

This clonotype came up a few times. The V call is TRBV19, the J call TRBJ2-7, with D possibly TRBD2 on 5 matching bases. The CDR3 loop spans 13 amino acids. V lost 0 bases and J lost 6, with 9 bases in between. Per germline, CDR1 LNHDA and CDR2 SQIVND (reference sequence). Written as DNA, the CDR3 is TGTGCCAGTAGTATAGATTTTACTAGCGAGCAGTACTTC. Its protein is CASSIDFTSEQYF.

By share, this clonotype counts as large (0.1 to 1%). The CDR3 protein is CASSLEFMNTEAFF. CDR3 nucleotides: TGTGCCAGCAGTTTAGAGTTCATGAACACTGAAGCTTTCTTT. This rearrangement joins TRBV5-5 to TRBJ1-1; D gene unclear. Trimming pared 5 bases from V and 0 bases from J, leaving 11 bases between. The length of the CDR3 is 14 residues. Germline-derived CDR1 and CDR2 are SGHKS and YYEKEE (reference sequence).

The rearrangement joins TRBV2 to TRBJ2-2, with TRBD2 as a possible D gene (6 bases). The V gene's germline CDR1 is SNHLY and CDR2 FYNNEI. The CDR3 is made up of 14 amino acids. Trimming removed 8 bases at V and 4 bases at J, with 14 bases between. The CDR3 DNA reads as TGTGCCAGCCGTGGAGGGTTTGGCACCGGGGAGCTGTTTTTT. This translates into CASRGGFGTGELFF.

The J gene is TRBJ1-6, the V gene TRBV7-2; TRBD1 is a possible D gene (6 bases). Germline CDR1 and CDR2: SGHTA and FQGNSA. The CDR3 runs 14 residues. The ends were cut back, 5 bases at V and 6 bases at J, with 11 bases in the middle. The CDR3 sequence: CASSPRTANSPLHF. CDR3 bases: TGTGCCAGCAGCCCCCGGACAGCTAATTCACCCCTCCACTTT.

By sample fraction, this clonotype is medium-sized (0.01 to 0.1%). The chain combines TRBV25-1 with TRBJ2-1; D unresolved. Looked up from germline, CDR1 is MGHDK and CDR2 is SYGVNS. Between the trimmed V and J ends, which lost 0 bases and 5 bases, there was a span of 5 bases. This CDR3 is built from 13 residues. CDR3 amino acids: CASSEYGNNEQFF. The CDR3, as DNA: TGTGCCAGCAGTGAATATGGTAACAATGAGCAGTTCTTC.

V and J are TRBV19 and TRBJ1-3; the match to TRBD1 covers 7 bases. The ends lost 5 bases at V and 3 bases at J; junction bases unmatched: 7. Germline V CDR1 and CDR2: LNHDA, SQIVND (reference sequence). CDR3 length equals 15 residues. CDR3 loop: CASSPQQGFGNTIYF. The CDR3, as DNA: TGTGCCAGTAGTCCCCAACAGGGGTTTGGAAACACCATATATTTT.

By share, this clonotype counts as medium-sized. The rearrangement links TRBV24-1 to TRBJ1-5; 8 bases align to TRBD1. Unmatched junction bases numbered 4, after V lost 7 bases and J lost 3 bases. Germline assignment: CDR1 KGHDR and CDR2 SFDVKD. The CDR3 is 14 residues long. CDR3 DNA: TGTGCCACCAGCCCGGGACAGGACAATCAGCCCCAGCATTTT. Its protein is CATSPGQDNQPQHF.

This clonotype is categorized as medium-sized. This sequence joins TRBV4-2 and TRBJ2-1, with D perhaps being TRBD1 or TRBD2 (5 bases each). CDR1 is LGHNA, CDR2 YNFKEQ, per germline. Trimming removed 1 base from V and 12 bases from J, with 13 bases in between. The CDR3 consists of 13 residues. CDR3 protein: CASSQVNAGAQFF. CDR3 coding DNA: TGTGCCAGCAGCCAAGTTAACGCCGGGGCGCAGTTCTTC.

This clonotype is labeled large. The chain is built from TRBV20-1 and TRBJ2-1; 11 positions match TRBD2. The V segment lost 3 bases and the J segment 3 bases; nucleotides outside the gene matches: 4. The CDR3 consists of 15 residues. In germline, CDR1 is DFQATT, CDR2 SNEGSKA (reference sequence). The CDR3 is CSASQLAGDYNEQFF. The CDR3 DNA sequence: TGCAGTGCTAGCCAACTAGCGGGGGACTACAATGAGCAGTTCTTC.

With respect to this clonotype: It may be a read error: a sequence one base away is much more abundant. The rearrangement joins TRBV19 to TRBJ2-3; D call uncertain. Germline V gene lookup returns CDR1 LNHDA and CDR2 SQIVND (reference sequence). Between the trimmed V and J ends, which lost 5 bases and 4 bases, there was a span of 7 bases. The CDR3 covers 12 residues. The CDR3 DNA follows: TGTGCCAGTAGTCCCGACGCAGATACGCAGTATTTT. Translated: CASSPDADTQYF. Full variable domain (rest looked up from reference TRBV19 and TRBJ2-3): DGGITQSPKYLFRKEGQNVTLSCEQNLNHDAMYWYRQDPGQGLRLIYYSQIVNDFQKGDIAEGYSVSREKKESFPLTVTSAQKNPTAFYLCASSPDADTQYFGPGTRLTVL.

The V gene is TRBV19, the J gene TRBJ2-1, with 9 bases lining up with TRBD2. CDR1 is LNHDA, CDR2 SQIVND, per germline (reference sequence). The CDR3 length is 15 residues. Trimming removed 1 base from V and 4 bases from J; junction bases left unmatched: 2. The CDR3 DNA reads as TGTGCCAGTAGTATAGGACTAGCGGCTTACAATGAGCAGTTCTTC. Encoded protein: CASSIGLAAYNEQFF.

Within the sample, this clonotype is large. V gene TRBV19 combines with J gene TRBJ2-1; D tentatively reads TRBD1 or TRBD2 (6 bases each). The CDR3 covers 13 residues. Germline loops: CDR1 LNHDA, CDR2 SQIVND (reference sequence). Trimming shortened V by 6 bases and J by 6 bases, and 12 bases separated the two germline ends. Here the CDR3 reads CASSGSGANEQFF. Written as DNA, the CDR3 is TGTGCCAGTAGCGGGTCGGGGGCCAATGAGCAGTTCTTC.